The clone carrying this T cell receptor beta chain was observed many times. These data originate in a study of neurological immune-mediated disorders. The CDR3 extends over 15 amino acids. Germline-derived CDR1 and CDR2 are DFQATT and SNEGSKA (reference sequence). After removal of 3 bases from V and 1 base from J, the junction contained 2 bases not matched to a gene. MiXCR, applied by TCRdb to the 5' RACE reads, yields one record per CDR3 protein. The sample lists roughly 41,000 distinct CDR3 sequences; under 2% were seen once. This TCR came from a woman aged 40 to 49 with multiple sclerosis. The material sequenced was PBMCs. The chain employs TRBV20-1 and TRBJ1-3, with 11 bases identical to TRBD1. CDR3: CSASWDRGSGNTIYF. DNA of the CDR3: TGCAGTGCTAGTTGGGACAGGGGGTCTGGAAACACCATATATTTT.